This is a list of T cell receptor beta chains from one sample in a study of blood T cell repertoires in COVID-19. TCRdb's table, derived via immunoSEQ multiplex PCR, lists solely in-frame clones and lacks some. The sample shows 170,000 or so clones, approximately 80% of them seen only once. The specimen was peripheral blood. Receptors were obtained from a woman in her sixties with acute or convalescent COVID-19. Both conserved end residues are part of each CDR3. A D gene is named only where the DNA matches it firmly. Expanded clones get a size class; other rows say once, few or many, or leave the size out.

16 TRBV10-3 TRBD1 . CAISESTDRGVHEQYF
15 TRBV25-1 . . CASSEQDSGLYGYTF
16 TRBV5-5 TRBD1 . CASSLHRDRVRGELFF
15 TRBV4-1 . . CASSQDDRNNSPLHF
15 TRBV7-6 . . CASSLVDGANTEAFF
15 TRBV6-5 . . CASSYSLAQQNIQYF
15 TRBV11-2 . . CASSPGGSSYNEQFF
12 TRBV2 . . CASTQVNTEAFF
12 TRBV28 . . CASAERLYEQYF
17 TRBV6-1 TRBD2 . CASSERVTSGVAGELFF
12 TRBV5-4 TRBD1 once CASSTGDYGYTF
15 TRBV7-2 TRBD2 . CASSPERGTYNEQFF
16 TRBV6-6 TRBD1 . CASSYPTGGDTGELFF
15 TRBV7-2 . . CASSLGAGKNSPLHF
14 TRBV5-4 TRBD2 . CASSPRGGGETQYF
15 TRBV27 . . CASSRSGTTNTEAFF
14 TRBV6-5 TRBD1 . CASSPRDSREKLFF
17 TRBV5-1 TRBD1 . CASSLVPGQGLNSPLHF
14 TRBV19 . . CASSMWPPPYGYTF
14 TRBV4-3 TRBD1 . CASSQDRDSYEQYF
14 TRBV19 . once CASSISLRTGELFF
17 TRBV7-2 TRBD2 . CASSLGPAGGPSDTQYF
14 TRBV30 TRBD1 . CAWSVVQGATSAFF
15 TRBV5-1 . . CASSLASVLNEKLFF
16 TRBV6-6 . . CASSYSSGGGNQPQHF
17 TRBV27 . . CASSFRRRTAGANVLTF
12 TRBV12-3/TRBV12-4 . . CASSYQGQTQYF
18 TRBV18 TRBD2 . CASSPTASGGTGRDTQYF
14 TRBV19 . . CASRPGLLNEKLFF
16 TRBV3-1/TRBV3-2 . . CASSHKFHRLNTEAFF
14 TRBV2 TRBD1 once CASSSLQGLYGYTF
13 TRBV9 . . CASSVGRETEAFF
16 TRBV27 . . CASSFLPSPTNEKLFF
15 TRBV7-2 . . CASSFGQGPNYGYTF
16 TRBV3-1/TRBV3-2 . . CASSQPGWRPNSPLHF